This T cell receptor (beta chain) was sequenced for a study of T cells in Graves' hyperthyroidism and ophthalmopathy. The study's findings and limits: Most thyroid clonotypes expanded above 0.001 appeared in blood too.

RNA transcripts served as the template for amplifying TCR beta CDR3 regions. The primer set for the first-round RT-PCR of the TCR CDR3 was HTBI. MiXCR was run by TCRdb on the multiplex PCR reads, yielding one entry per CDR3 protein. The table lists around 490,000 distinct CDR3 sequences, around 20% of them singletons. This clonotype was counted only a few times. Its target is unknown. The junction differs from germline at one of its ends, possibly a read error. The CDR3 is made up of 11 amino acids. The germline CDR1 and CDR2 sequences are SGHNT and YYREEE (reference sequence). The rearrangement uses TRBV5-4 and TRBJ2-5; D is unclear. Sequences were obtained from blood. The sequence came from a man between 40 and 49 years old with Graves' ophthalmopathy. CDR3: CASSLQGTQYF. CDR3 in DNA: TGTGCCAGCAGCCTGCAAGGGACCCAGTACTTC.